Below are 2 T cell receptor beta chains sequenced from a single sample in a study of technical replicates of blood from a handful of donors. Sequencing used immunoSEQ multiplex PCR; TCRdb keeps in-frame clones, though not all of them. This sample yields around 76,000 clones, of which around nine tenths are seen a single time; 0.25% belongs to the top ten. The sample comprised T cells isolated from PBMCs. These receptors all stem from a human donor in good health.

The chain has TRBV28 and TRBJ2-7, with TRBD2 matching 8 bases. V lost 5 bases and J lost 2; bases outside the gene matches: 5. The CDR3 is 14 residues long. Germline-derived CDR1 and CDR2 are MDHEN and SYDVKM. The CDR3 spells CASSRASGPYEQYF. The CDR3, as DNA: TGTGCCAGCAGTCGGGCTAGCGGGCCCTACGAGCAGTACTTC. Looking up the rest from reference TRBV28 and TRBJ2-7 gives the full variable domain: DVKVTQSSRYLVKRTGEKVFLECVQDMDHENMFWYRQDPGLGLRLIYFSYDVKMKEKGDIPEGYSVSREKKERFSLILESASTNQTSMYLCASSRASGPYEQYFGPGTRLTVT.

The CDR3 bases are TGTGCCAGCAGTGCAGGCTCTGAAGCTTTCTTT. Protein: CASSAGSEAFF. The rearrangement uses TRBV27 and TRBJ1-1; no firm D call. The germline CDR1 and CDR2 sequences are MNHEY and SMNVEV (reference sequence). V was pared by 5 bases and J by 6 bases, with 7 bases between. This CDR3 contains 11 residues.